These 3 T cell receptor beta chains came from one sample sequenced in a study of blood T cells in healthy people across ages. Primers used in a second PCR of roughly 6 to 11 cycles were a sample-barcoded 5' primer and a J-beta primer mix. TCRdb analysed the 5' RACE reads with MiXCR anew, one entry per CDR3 protein. The repertoire holds 1.5 million to 2 million distinct CDR3 sequences, with roughly 52% as singletons. Specimen: blood. Receptors originate from a woman between 40 and 55 years old in good health.

The CDR3 loop reads CASSSRSGGLGNQPQHF. DNA of the CDR3: TGTGCCAGCAGTTCCAGAAGCGGGGGTTTAGGCAATCAGCCCCAGCATTTT. The chain carries TRBV27 and TRBJ1-5, with D maybe TRBD1 (5 bases). This CDR3 contains 17 residues. Germline loops: CDR1 MNHEY, CDR2 SMNVEV (reference sequence). With 4 bases removed from V and 2 bases from J, the gap between germline ends came to 18 bases.

This sequence joins TRBV2 and TRBJ1-6; D unclear. V gave up 8 bases and J gave up 4 bases, with 9 bases separating them. Per germline, CDR1 SNHLY and CDR2 FYNNEI. The CDR3 is 13 residues long. CDR3 DNA: TGTGCCAGCTGGCCAGCTTATAATTCACCCCTCCACTTT. Translating it yields CASWPAYNSPLHF.

There are a few counts of this clonotype. V gene TRBV4-3 combines with J gene TRBJ2-7; TRBD2 aligns across 16 bases. CDR1 is LGHNA and CDR2 is YSLEER in the germline V gene. With V trimmed by 2 bases and J by 4 bases, 8 bases remained unmatched. The CDR3 sequence is 18 residues long. CDR3 DNA: TGCGCCAGCAGCCAATATGGGACTAGCGGGGGGGCCGGATACGAGCAGTACTTC. Translation gives CASSQYGTSGGAGYEQYF.